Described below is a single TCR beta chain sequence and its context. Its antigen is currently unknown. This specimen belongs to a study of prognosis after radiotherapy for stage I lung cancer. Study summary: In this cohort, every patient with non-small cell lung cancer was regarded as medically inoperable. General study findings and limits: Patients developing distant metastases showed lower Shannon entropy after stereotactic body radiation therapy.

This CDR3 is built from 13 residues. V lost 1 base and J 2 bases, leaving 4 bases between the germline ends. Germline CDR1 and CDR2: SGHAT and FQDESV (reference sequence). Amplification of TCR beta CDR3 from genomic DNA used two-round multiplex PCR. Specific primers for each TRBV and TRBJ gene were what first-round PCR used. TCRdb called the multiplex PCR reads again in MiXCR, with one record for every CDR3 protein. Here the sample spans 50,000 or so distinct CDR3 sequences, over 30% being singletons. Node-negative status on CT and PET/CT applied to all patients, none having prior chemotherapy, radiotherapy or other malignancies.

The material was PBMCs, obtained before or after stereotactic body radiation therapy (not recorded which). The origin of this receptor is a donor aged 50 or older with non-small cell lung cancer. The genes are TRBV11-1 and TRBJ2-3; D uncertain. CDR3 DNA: TGTGCCAGCAGCTTAGACCCCACAGATACGCAGTATTTT. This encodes CASSLDPTDTQYF.